Listed below are T cell receptor beta chains from one sample, sequenced in a study of cytomegalovirus exposure and HLA in healthy donors. Clones were read by immunoSEQ multiplex PCR, and TCRdb kept only the in-frame ones, dropping some. Of about 200,000 clones in the sample, around three quarters were seen once. Sequences were obtained from PBMCs. The receptors derive from a man aged 35 to 55 in good health and CMV-seronegative. Each CDR3 is given with its conserved first and last residue.

v_call	j_call	cdr3_aa
TRBV4-2	TRBJ1-2	CASSQGLVGTGGTNYGYTF
TRBV6-5	TRBJ2-2	CASSLTGSSGELFF
TRBV5-4	TRBJ2-1	CASSLRLAEAYNEQFF
TRBV9	TRBJ2-3	CASSLTGDTDTQYF
TRBV2	TRBJ2-1	CASSSDRGSYNEQFF
TRBV18	TRBJ1-4	CASSLSGTSPLEKLFF
TRBV28	TRBJ1-5	CASSPGQGKQPQHF
TRBV27	TRBJ2-1	CASRLGGTGVNEQFF
TRBV12-5	TRBJ2-1	CASGTGTGAYNEQFF
TRBV5-1	TRBJ2-3	CASSSTPGGRAADTQYF
TRBV5-1	TRBJ2-2	CASRPGTSGTGELFF
TRBV7-2	TRBJ2-7	CASSLTGGTYEQYF
TRBV11-1	TRBJ2-2	CASSPLNVGANTGELFF
TRBV30	TRBJ2-5	CAWSGGILADFQETQYF
TRBV6-1	TRBJ1-5	CASSGGVRQPQHF
TRBV9	TRBJ2-5	CASSVRTSGGAETQYF
TRBV7-9	TRBJ2-7	CASSLGLAGGSSYEQYF
TRBV7-6	TRBJ1-3	CASSLPAGSSGNTIYF
TRBV27	TRBJ2-2	CASRLRGSSTGELFF
TRBV7-6	TRBJ2-1	CASSFISGDISYNEQFF
TRBV19	TRBJ1-1	CASSIKGLLAEAFF
TRBV10-3	TRBJ1-2	CAIRSDRQHTF
TRBV5-1	TRBJ2-3	CASSFHGTSGSHTQYF
TRBV7-3	TRBJ1-3	CASSPSAGPDGNTIYF